These 9 T cell receptor beta chains share one sample of origin, sequenced in a study of T cell responses to AZD1222 COVID-19 vaccine. Clones were read by immunoSEQ multiplex PCR, and TCRdb kept only the in-frame ones, dropping some. The data hold about 54,000 clones, with 86% observed a single time. Here the sequenced sample was peripheral blood, taken 28 days after the second AZD1222 dose. The receptors originated from an adult who received the AZD1222 COVID-19 vaccine.

This clone was counted only a few times. V and J are TRBV11-2 and TRBJ2-7; D is perhaps TRBD1 (5 bases). The CDR3 runs to 18 residues. CDR1 and CDR2 (germline): SGHAT, FQNNGV. V lost 5 bases and J 3 bases, leaving 26 bases between the germline ends. The CDR3 DNA reads TGTGCCAGCAGCCCCCTTGGTCGCCGTAGGGGAACAGACTACGAGCAGTACTTC. It yields the protein CASSPLGRRRGTDYEQYF.

The chain employs TRBV6-2 or TRBV6-3 and TRBJ2-5; D could derive from TRBD1 or TRBD2 (5 bases each). V was trimmed by 2 bases and J by 4 bases, leaving 20 bases between them. The germline V gene has CDR1 MNHEY and CDR2 SVGEGT. The CDR3 consists of 17 residues. CDR3 in amino acids: CASSYGPSDPRGETQYF. The CDR3 region has the DNA TGTGCCAGCAGTTACGGCCCATCCGACCCGAGGGGAGAGACCCAGTACTTC.

The V and J genes are TRBV7-8 and TRBJ2-6, with D possibly matching TRBD1 (6 bases). This CDR3 spans 18 amino acids. Germline CDR1 reads SGHVS; CDR2 reads FQNEAQ. V gave up 4 bases and J gave up 0 bases, with 16 bases separating them. The chain's CDR3 is CASSSRQVPRSGANVLTF. The CDR3 nucleotides read TGTGCCAGCAGCTCCCGACAGGTCCCTCGCTCTGGGGCCAACGTCCTGACTTTC.

The J gene is TRBJ2-4, the V gene TRBV30, with D unclear. CDR3 length equals 15 residues. V lost 3 bases and J lost 3, with 15 bases in between. Per the germline V gene, CDR1 is GTSNPN and CDR2 is SVGIG (reference sequence). CDR3 protein: CAWSRPGGDKNIQYF. As DNA, the CDR3 is TGTGCCTGGAGCCGACCAGGTGGGGACAAAAACATTCAGTACTTC.

The chain links TRBV5-1 to TRBJ2-1, with 9 bases aligning to TRBD1. The CDR3 is 15 residues long. The J segment lost 10 bases and the V segment lost 0 bases, leaving 8 bases of the junction unmatched. Germline V gene lookup returns CDR1 SGHRS and CDR2 YFSETQ. The CDR3 DNA is TGCGCCAGCAGCTTGGGACAGGGGGGAGGGCTGGAGCAGTTCTTC. This codes for CASSLGQGGGLEQFF. Based on the CDR3 plus reference TRBV5-1 and TRBJ2-1, the full variable domain is KAGVTQTPRYLIKTRGQQVTLSCSPISGHRSVSWYQQTPGQGLQFLFEYFSETQRNKGNFPGRFSGRQFSNSRSEMNVSTLELGDSALYLCASSLGQGGGLEQFFGPGTRLTVL.

The chain couples TRBV5-5 to TRBJ2-6, with 8 positions matching TRBD1. Germline-derived CDR1 and CDR2 are SGHKS and YYEKEE (reference sequence). There are 18 residues in the CDR3. V shed 3 bases, J shed 1 base, and the junction held 9 bases outside the gene matches. The CDR3, as DNA: TGTGCCAGCAGCTCTTCCGGGACAGGCCGATCTGGGGCCAACGTCCTGACTTTC. Protein product: CASSSSGTGRSGANVLTF.

The chain employs TRBV28 and TRBJ1-5, with D uncertain. Trimming removed 8 bases from V and 7 bases from J, with 15 bases in between. This CDR3 spans 13 amino acids. Germline V gene data show CDR1 as MDHEN and CDR2 as SYDVKM. The CDR3 nucleotides read TGTGCCAGCTGGAGCGGTAGGTTCCAGCCCCAGCATTTT. Residues: CASWSGRFQPQHF.

This clone was detected only a few times. The V and J genes are TRBV10-3 and TRBJ2-5, with D tentatively TRBD1 or TRBD2 (5 bases each). V was cut by 5 bases and J by 2 bases, with 12 bases left in between. Germline CDR1 is ENHRY and CDR2 is SYGVKD. The CDR3 is made up of 14 amino acids. The CDR3 DNA is TGTGCCATCAGTTTTGGGGGTATTCAAGAGACCCAGTACTTC. Protein product: CAISFGGIQETQYF.

The V and J genes are TRBV7-9 and TRBJ2-7; the match to TRBD2 covers 12 bases. Unmatched junction bases numbered 6, after V lost 2 bases and J lost 1 base. The CDR3 totals 17 residues. Germline assignment: CDR1 SEHNR and CDR2 FQNEAQ (reference sequence). The CDR3 sequence: CASSLRGLAGQSYEQYF. CDR3 bases: TGTGCCAGCAGCTTACGAGGACTAGCGGGACAGTCCTACGAGCAGTACTTC.